The 16 T cell receptor beta chains in this list originate from one sample, sequenced in a study of OX40 agonist ivuxolimab in advanced cancers. The method was immunoSEQ multiplex PCR; TCRdb's version includes in-frame clones alone and lacks a portion of them. Of about 22,000 clones in the sample, more than 85% are singletons; the top ten hold 20% to 30%. The material was CD4+ or CD8+ T cells sorted from blood, obtained in a trial of the OX40 agonist ivuxolimab. Receptor source: an adult with an advanced solid tumor such as melanoma, head and neck, liver or kidney cancer.

The sample holds one count of this clone. The genes are TRBV5-3 and TRBJ2-5; 10 bases map to TRBD2. TRBV5-3 is sorted into the ORF group, with uncertain function. The CDR3 contains 16 residues. V was pared by 0 bases and J by 4 bases, with 6 bases of the junction left unmatched. CDR3 in DNA: TGTGCCAGAAGCTTGGGTCTAGCGGGGGCGGGAGAGACCCAGTACTTC. Its protein product is CARSLGLAGAGETQYF.

The rearrangement uses TRBV5-1 and TRBJ2-2; 13 positions match TRBD2. The CDR3 is 18 amino acids. Germline V gene data show CDR1 as SGHRS and CDR2 as YFSETQ. The junction had 10 bases not matched to a gene; V was cut back by 2 bases and J by 6 bases. CDR3 DNA sequence: TGCGCCAGCAGCTTCGGACTAGCGGGAGTGGTATCCCCCGGGGAGCTGTTTTTT. This sequence encodes CASSFGLAGVVSPGELFF.

The CDR3 nucleotides are TGCAGCGTTGAGTGGCCGGACATCAATGAGCAGTTCTTC. This encodes CSVEWPDINEQFF. The rearrangement joins TRBV29-1 to TRBJ2-1; weak D call: TRBD1 (5 bases). The CDR3 consists of 13 residues. V dropped 3 bases and J dropped 6 bases, with 12 bases sitting between them. Germline V gene sequence: CDR1 SQVTM, CDR2 ANQGSEA.

The rearrangement links TRBV7-3 to TRBJ1-2; possibly TRBD1 for D (6 bases). V shed 6 bases and J shed 7 bases, with 24 bases lying between them. The CDR3 covers 16 residues. The germline V gene encodes CDR1 SGHTA and CDR2 FQGTGA. CDR3 protein: CASRNRDTDLLTGYTF. The CDR3 nucleotides are TGTGCCAGCAGGAACCGGGACACGGACCTTCTCACTGGCTACACCTTC.

The rearrangement joins TRBV7-3 to TRBJ2-5, with no clear D. Trimming cost V 5 bases and J 1 base, with 14 bases left between them. The CDR3 runs 15 residues. Germline lookup yields CDR1 SGHTA and CDR2 FQGTGA. The CDR3 region is CASSPTSGFQETQYF. CDR3 DNA sequence: TGTGCCAGCAGCCCGACATCGGGCTTCCAAGAGACCCAGTACTTC. Filled out from reference TRBV7-3 and TRBJ2-5, the complete variable domain reads GAGVSQTPSNKVTEKGKYVELRCDPISGHTALYWYRQSLGQGPEFLIYFQGTGAADDSGLPNDRFFAVRPEGSVSTLKIQRTERGDSAVYLCASSPTSGFQETQYFGPGTRLLVL.

The rearrangement links TRBV27 to TRBJ1-1; TRBD1 aligns across 7 bases. The V gene's germline CDR1 is MNHEY and CDR2 SMNVEV (reference sequence). V shed 8 bases and J 1 base; nucleotides not matched to a gene: 4. The CDR3 extends over 13 amino acids. CDR3 DNA sequence: TGTGCCAGCGGGGACAGACGGAACACTGAAGCTTTCTTT. Translated, it gives CASGDRRNTEAFF.

The chain combines TRBV4-3 with TRBJ2-7, with 10 bases aligning to TRBD1. The CDR3 covers 16 residues. Germline V lookup: CDR1 LGHNA, CDR2 YSLEER. The ends lost 0 bases at V and 3 bases at J; junction bases unmatched: 5. Here the CDR3 reads CASSQDAGQGVYEQYF. In nucleotides, the CDR3 is TGCGCCAGCAGCCAAGATGCAGGACAGGGGGTCTACGAGCAGTACTTC.

The rearrangement links TRBV5-4 to TRBJ2-1, with 7 positions matching TRBD2. This CDR3 spans 12 amino acids. V shed 4 bases, J shed 10 bases, and the junction held 5 bases outside the gene matches. The germline V gene has CDR1 SGHNT and CDR2 YYREEE (reference sequence). The CDR3 here is CASSILASEQFF. The CDR3, as DNA: TGTGCCAGCAGCATACTAGCGTCGGAGCAGTTCTTC. The variable domain in full, with the rest retrieved from reference TRBV5-4 and TRBJ2-1, is ETGVTQSPTHLIKTRGQQVTLRCSSQSGHNTVSWYQQALGQGPQFIFQYYREEENGRGNFPPRFSGLQFPNYSSELNVNALELDDSALYLCASSILASEQFFGPGTRLTVL.

This clone turned up a few times. V and J are TRBV28 and TRBJ2-7; 8 nucleotides match TRBD2. Germline V gene data show CDR1 as MDHEN and CDR2 as SYDVKM. The CDR3 contains 17 residues. V lost 5 bases to trimming and J lost 0 bases; unmatched junction nucleotides: 12. CDR3 residues: CASSLMGAGEFSYEQYF. DNA of the CDR3: TGTGCCAGCAGTCTCATGGGAGCGGGGGAGTTCTCCTACGAGCAGTACTTC.

The chain couples TRBV9 to TRBJ2-3, with 9 bases that match TRBD2. Germline lookup yields CDR1 SGDLS and CDR2 YYNGEE. V lost 2 bases and J lost 1; bases outside the gene matches: 11. The CDR3 runs to 18 residues. The CDR3 loop reads CASSVGSGSPKRTDTQYF. The DNA for the CDR3 is TGTGCCAGCAGCGTCGGTAGCGGGAGCCCTAAACGCACAGATACGCAGTATTTT.

The chain is built from TRBV11-2 and TRBJ2-7; 7 bases map to TRBD1. With 5 bases clipped from V and 2 bases from J, the junction kept 3 bases outside the gene matches. The CDR3 extends over 13 amino acids. Germline lookup yields CDR1 SGHAT and CDR2 FQNNGV. CDR3 in amino acids: CASSVGTAYEQYF. The CDR3 DNA follows: TGTGCCAGCAGCGTTGGGACAGCCTACGAGCAGTACTTC.

In its sample, this clone was seen once. A junction end diverges from the germline sequence, so it may reflect a read error. The chain couples TRBV11-1 to TRBJ2-1; D assignment may be TRBD1 or TRBD2 (5 bases each). Germline CDR1 and CDR2: SGHAT and FQDESV (reference sequence). The CDR3 is made up of 14 amino acids. This CDR3 is CASSARDRYNKQFF. The CDR3 nucleotides read TGTGCCAGCAGCGCCCGGGACCGCTACAATAAGCAGTTCTTC.

This chain links TRBV28 with TRBJ1-1; D gene ambiguous. Trimming removed 8 bases at V and 4 bases at J, with 23 bases between. CDR1 is MDHEN and CDR2 is SYDVKM in the germline V gene. This CDR3 region has 16 residues. CDR3 DNA: TGTGCCAGCTCCACCCTCTTGGAGGGTACCGGCACTGAAGCTTTCTTT. Amino acid sequence: CASSTLLEGTGTEAFF.

This clone came up once. This rearrangement joins TRBV27 to TRBJ1-2; possibly TRBD1 for D (5 bases). The CDR3 is 16 amino acids. The V gene's germline CDR1 is MNHEY and CDR2 SMNVEV (reference sequence). Trimming shortened V by 4 bases and J by 4 bases, and 19 bases separated the two germline ends. The CDR3 DNA sequence: TGTGCCAGCAGTTCCCTTTTTGGGGGTCAAGGCTATGGCTACACCTTC. Amino acid sequence: CASSSLFGGQGYGYTF.

The chain combines TRBV7-2 with TRBJ1-2, with unresolved D. V lost 2 bases and J lost 5, with 18 bases in between. Germline V gene lookup returns CDR1 SGHTA and CDR2 FQGNSA. CDR3 size: 16 residues. This chain's CDR3 is CASSLIEGGGLYGYTF. CDR3 nucleotides: TGTGCCAGCAGCTTAATTGAAGGCGGCGGCCTTTATGGCTACACCTTC.

The chain is built from TRBV7-9 and TRBJ2-7; no clear D. Germline V gene sequence: CDR1 SEHNR, CDR2 FQNEAQ (reference sequence). The CDR3 is 12 residues long. The germline V and J ends were trimmed by 2 bases and 1 base, with 3 bases remaining between them. The CDR3 DNA follows: TGTGCCAGCAGCTTACAGTCCTACGAGCAGTACTTC. The encoded protein is CASSLQSYEQYF.